The clone carrying this T cell receptor (beta chain) appeared a single time. The sample comes from a study of OX40 agonist ivuxolimab in advanced cancers. Study summary: Prior anti-PD-1, anti-PD-L1 or anti-CTLA-4 therapy did not bar entry, and roughly 40% had some.

Sequencing used immunoSEQ multiplex PCR; TCRdb keeps in-frame clones, though not all of them. The sample has 60,000 to 65,000 clones; approximately 90% are singletons. V was pared by 5 bases and J by 5 bases, with 12 bases between. CDR1 and CDR2 (germline): SGHNT, YENEEA. The CDR3 totals 13 residues. The input for sequencing was CD4+ or CD8+ T cells sorted from blood, taken in a trial of the OX40 agonist ivuxolimab. The clonotype originates from an adult with an advanced solid tumor such as melanoma, head and neck, liver or kidney cancer. The chain couples TRBV11-3 to TRBJ1-1; a weak D match, TRBD1 (5 bases). The CDR3, as DNA: TGTGCCAGCAGCCCAGGCGGGGGAACTGAAGCTTTCTTT. Amino acid sequence: CASSPGGGTEAFF.